This TCR beta chain derives from a study of graft-versus-host responses after intestinal transplantation. Worth noting for this clone: Its matching antigen is unknown.

CDR3 length: 15 residues. The V segment lost 3 bases and the J segment 3 bases; nucleotides outside the gene matches: 7. Looked up from germline, CDR1 is WSHSY and CDR2 is SAAADI. Profiling relied on immunoSEQ multiplex PCR, and the TCRdb table lists in-frame clones only, not all of them. The table has some 130,000 clones, around nine tenths seen once. The chain combines TRBV10-2 with TRBJ2-7, with 8 positions matching TRBD1. The TCR sequence derives from a human donor who received an intestinal transplant. Sequenced here: unstimulated CD4+ T cells sorted from spleen or lymph node cells, sampled before intestinal transplant. CDR3 bases: TGCGCCAGCAGTGATCCCTCGACAGGGGACTACGAGCAGTACTTC. Amino acids: CASSDPSTGDYEQYF.